This note documents a single TCR beta chain sequence. This clonotype was seen at least ten times. Its antigen remains unidentified. No base qualities exist here, and no much larger clone lies one base off it. The data belong to a study of T cells in Graves' hyperthyroidism and ophthalmopathy (dated by TCRdb to about 2019). A note on the overall study: Peripheral blood samples were taken at the time of initial diagnosis, prior to any treatment. TCR V-J signatures able to tell the groups apart were searched for in a discovery cohort of some 97 patients, of whom under 45 had Graves' ophthalmopathy and around 56 had stable Graves' hyperthyroidism. Prospective prediction of ophthalmopathy was tested in an independent validation cohort of fewer than 20 hyperthyroidism patients and around 16 patients who later progressed to ophthalmopathy. For training and testing, the roughly 97 patients in the discovery cohort were randomly divided in a 7:3 ratio. Thyroid tissue and blood T-cell repertoires from more than five Graves' hyperthyroidism patients were also compared in the study. Once sampling was done, hyperthyroidism patients were given methimazole at a starting dose of 30 mg daily, whereas ophthalmopathy patients were given high-dose intravenous methylprednisolone. According to the paper, TCR Vbeta CDR3 sequencing was carried out on more than 120 peripheral blood samples, which came from around 43 ophthalmopathy, around 74 hyperthyroidism and approximately 17 progressor patients.

Stable Graves' hyperthyroidism was defined as the absence of progression to ophthalmopathy over 18 months of follow-up. Hyperthyroidism patients were newly diagnosed, with disease duration under 2 months, and aged 18 to 65 years. The study excluded patients with uncontrolled infections, other autoimmune diseases, pregnancy or lactation. Diagnoses were established on the basis of clinical symptoms, serum thyroxine and TRAb, thyroid ultrasound, and orbital computed tomography. PBMCs were separated from over 9 ml of fresh peripheral blood using Ficoll-Paque density gradient centrifugation. Total RNA was extracted using Trizol reagent, and RNA quality was assessed on an Agilent 2100 Bioanalyzer. V ends up 2 bases short and J 1 base short, with an unmatched junction base count of 10. Reading the germline V gene gives CDR1 MNHNS and CDR2 SASEGT. Including cysteine and phenylalanine, the CDR3 has 18 amino acids. The read is trimmed to its CDR3 DNA, 54 bases read in frame from base 1.

The TCR beta CDR3 regions were amplified from RNA transcripts. The first round of RT-PCR for the TCR CDR3 was performed with the HTBI primer set and the Qiagen OneStep RT-PCR kit. Libraries were constructed in a second round of multiplex PCR, after which size selection and purification were performed. Libraries were sequenced paired-end with 100 bp reads on an Illumina HiSeq2000. Per the authors' processing: SOAPnuke was used to process the raw data, throwing out any read that contained adapters or uncalled bases, had a mean Phred below 15, or lacked an exact constant-primer or identifier match. High-quality paired reads were merged with COPE v1.2.5, and unique nucleotide sequences were defined as clonotypes. Clonotypes were aligned to IMGT TRBV, TRBD and TRBJ reference segments using MiTCR v1.1. The analysis was restricted to V-J combinations with a frequency above 0.0001, which together covered about 99% of the repertoires. A TCS score was defined as the ratio between F50 (clonal expansion) and ExV (chaos), using BLOSUM62-based TCRdist between CDR3 peptides within each V-J. Welch's t-statistics and random forest reduced around 550 V-J features to 13, which were used in a naive Bayes classifier (R e1071). Using fastp trimming at Q25 and MiXCR clonotype assembly, TCRdb reanalyzed the public sequencing data and kept in-frame beta chains. Every entry covers one CDR3 protein and lists the most common genes and DNA from its rows. The V and J calls and clone size are TCRdb's, not the authors'. This sample has about 350,000 distinct CDR3 sequences in its table, and about 19% of those were observed once. About 3.5% of the sample rests with the top ten.

Beyond this particular receptor, the publication reports: Most expanded thyroid clonotypes (frequency above 0.001) were also found in blood, which suggests that blood repertoires may mirror thyroid immune responses. In validation, the model predicted progression to ophthalmopathy with approximately 69% sensitivity and approximately 78% specificity, a median of about 6 months before onset. No statistical method was used to set the sample size in advance, and investigators knew the group allocation. Ophthalmopathy was separated from stable hyperthyroidism by a 13 V-J signature model, with approximately 85% sensitivity and roughly 81% specificity obtained in cross-validation and 80%/75% obtained in testing.

Rearrangement joined TRBV6-1 to TRBJ1-2, with TRBD1 identical over 10 junction bases. Specimen: blood. This TCR was sampled from a woman between 18 and 29 years old with Graves' hyperthyroidism. The DNA reads TGTGCCAGCAGTGAACGACCACGGACAGGGGGGATTAACTATGGCTACACCTTC. Its amino acids are CASSERPRTGGINYGYTF.